Listed below are T cell receptor beta chains from one sample, sequenced in a study of T cell repertoires in cytomegalovirus infection. Their antigens are not known. TCRdb passed the reads through MiXCR, listing each CDR3 protein once. The table has about 830,000 distinct CDR3 sequences, 30% to 35% seen once; the top ten hold roughly 12%. The starting material was cultured CD8+ T cells from PBMCs, obtained from culture after CMV antigen stimulation. All receptors derive from a human donor in good health (CMV status not recorded). Some clones in this sample may be carry-over from other donors' samples. Each CDR3 is given with its conserved first and last residue. A D gene is named only where the DNA matches it firmly. Size is stated for part of the rows, as once, few or many counts, or as a class when the clone is expanded.

clone size	V gene	D gene	J gene	CDR3 DNA	CDR3 protein
few	TRBV7-9	TRBD2	TRBJ2-5	TGTGCCAGCAGCAGCCCCCCCCGCGGGGGGGCCACGAAGACCCAGTACTTC	CASSSPPRGGATKTQYF
.	TRBV6-4	.	TRBJ2-3	TGTGCCAGCCCCCGGGACTTCGCTAGCACAGATACGCAGTATTTT	CASPRDFASTDTQYF
.	TRBV12-3/TRBV12-4	.	TRBJ2-4	TGTGCCAGCAGTTTAATTGTAGGGGCCAAAAACATTCAGTACTTC	CASSLIVGAKNIQYF
.	TRBV29-1	TRBD2	TRBJ2-2	TGCAGCGTTGATTTGCGGGGGGCCTTCGGGGAGCTGTTTTTT	CSVDLRGAFGELFF
many	TRBV19	.	TRBJ1-1	TGTGCCAGCACTGCGGGATTAAACACTGAAGCTTTCTTT	CASTAGLNTEAFF
many	TRBV7-3	.	TRBJ2-1	TGTGCCAGCAGCTTAACGGGGCCCCTCTCCAATGAGCAGTTCTTC	CASSLTGPLSNEQFF
.	TRBV3-1	TRBD2	TRBJ2-3	TGTGCCAGCAGCCAAGTAAGCGGGGGTATTTTCAACACAGATACGCAGTATTTT	CASSQVSGGIFNTDTQYF
.	TRBV14	TRBD1	TRBJ1-6	TGTGCCAGCAGCCCCCAGACAGGGGGACGCGCCTATAATTCACCCCTCCACTTT	CASSPQTGGRAYNSPLHF
few	TRBV27	TRBD2	TRBJ2-1	TGTGCCAGCAGTTTACGAGCGGGGGCCACAGGGGAGCAGTTCTTC	CASSLRAGATGEQFF
few	TRBV5-4	.	TRBJ2-2	TGTGCCAGCAGCTTGAGGCAGACCGGGGAGCTGTTTTTT	CASSLRQTGELFF
few	TRBV6-1	.	TRBJ2-5	TGTGCCACCGGGAGCCTCCAAGAGACCCAGTACTTC	CATGSLQETQYF
.	TRBV29-1	TRBD1	TRBJ2-3	TGCAGCGTTGGGGACAGGGGGCTAGGCACAGATACGCAGTATTTT	CSVGDRGLGTDTQYF
.	TRBV15	.	TRBJ2-1	TGTGCCACCAGCAAAGACCGTCACGGAACCAATGAGCAGTTCTTC	CATSKDRHGTNEQFF
few	TRBV7-2	.	TRBJ2-2	TGTGCCAGCAGCCTTAGAGGGCCTGGGTCAGCCGGGGAGCTGTTTTTT	CASSLRGPGSAGELFF
.	TRBV7-2	TRBD1	TRBJ2-5	TGTACCAGCAGTCAATCCGGACAGGGGAGACAAGAGACCCAGTACTTC	CTSSQSGQGRQETQYF
few	TRBV10-2	.	TRBJ1-2	TGCGCCAGCAGTGAATACCGACAGGTCGGGGGGGGCTACACCTTC	CASSEYRQVGGGYTF
.	TRBV7-6	.	TRBJ2-3	TGTGCCAGCAGCCTCAGCGCGGGGACAGATACGCAGTATTTT	CASSLSAGTDTQYF